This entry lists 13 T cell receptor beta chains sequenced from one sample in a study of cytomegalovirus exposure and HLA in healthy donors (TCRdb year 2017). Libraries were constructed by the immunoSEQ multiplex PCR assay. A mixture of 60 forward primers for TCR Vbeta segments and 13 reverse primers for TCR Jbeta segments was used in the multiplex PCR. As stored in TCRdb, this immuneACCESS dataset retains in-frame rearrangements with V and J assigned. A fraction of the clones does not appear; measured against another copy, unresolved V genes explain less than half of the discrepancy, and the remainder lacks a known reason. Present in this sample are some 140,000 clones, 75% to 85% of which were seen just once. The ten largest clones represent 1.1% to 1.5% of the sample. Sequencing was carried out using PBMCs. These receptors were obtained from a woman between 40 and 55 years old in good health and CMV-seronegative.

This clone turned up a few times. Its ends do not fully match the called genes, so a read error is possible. The CDR3 DNA reads TGTTCCAGCAGCTACCAACAGGGGAACACTGAAGCTTTCTTT. Translation: CSSSYQQGNTEAFF. This sequence joins TRBV7-9 and TRBJ1-1; D might be TRBD1 (6 bases). The germline CDR1 and CDR2 sequences are SEHNR and FQNEAQ (reference sequence). This CDR3 contains 14 residues.

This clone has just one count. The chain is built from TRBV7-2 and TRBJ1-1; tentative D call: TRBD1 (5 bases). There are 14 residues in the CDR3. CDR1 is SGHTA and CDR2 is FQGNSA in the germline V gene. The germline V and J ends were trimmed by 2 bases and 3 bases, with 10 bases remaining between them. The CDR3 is CASSLQGPDTEAFF. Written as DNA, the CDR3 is TGTGCCAGCAGCTTACAGGGTCCAGACACTGAAGCTTTCTTT.

DNA for the CDR3: TGTGCCAGCACCCAGATTGGCTATGGCTACACCTTC. Its translation is CASTQIGYGYTF. The chain joins TRBV28 to TRBJ1-2; D ambiguous. Germline CDR1 is MDHEN and CDR2 is SYDVKM. CDR3 size: 12 residues. V gave up 7 bases and J gave up 4 bases, with 10 bases separating them.

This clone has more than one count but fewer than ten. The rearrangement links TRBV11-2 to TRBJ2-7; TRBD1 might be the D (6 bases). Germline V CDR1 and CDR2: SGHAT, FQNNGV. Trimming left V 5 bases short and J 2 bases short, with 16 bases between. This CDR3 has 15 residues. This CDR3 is CASSLAGTQTYEQYF. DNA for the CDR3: TGTGCCAGCAGCCTAGCCGGGACACAAACCTACGAGCAGTACTTC.

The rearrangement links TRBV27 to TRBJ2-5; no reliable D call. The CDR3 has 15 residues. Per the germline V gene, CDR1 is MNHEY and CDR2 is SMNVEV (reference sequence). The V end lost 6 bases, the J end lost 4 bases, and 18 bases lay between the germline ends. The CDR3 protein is CASSTLGPFSETQYF. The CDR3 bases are TGTGCCAGCAGCACCCTTGGCCCTTTCTCAGAGACCCAGTACTTC.

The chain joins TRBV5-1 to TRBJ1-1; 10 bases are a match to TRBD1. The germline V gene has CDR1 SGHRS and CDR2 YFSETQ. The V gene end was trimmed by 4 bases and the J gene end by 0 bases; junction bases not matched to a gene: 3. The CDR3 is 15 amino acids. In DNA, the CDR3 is TGCGCCAGCAGCAAGGGACAGGGGTTGAACACTGAAGCTTTCTTT. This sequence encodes CASSKGQGLNTEAFF.

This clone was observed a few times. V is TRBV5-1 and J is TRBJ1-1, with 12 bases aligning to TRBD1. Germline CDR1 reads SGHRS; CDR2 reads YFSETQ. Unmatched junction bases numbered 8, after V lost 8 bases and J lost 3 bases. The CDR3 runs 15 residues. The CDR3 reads CASTPGQGAYTEAFF. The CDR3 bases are TGCGCCAGTACCCCGGGACAGGGGGCCTACACTGAAGCTTTCTTT.

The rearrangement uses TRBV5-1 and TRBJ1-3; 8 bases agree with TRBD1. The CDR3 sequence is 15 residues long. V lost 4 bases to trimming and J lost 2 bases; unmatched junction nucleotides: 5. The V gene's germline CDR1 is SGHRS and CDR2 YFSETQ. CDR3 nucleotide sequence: TGCGCCAGCAGCACAGGACAGGGAGCTGGAAACACCATATATTTT. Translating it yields CASSTGQGAGNTIYF.

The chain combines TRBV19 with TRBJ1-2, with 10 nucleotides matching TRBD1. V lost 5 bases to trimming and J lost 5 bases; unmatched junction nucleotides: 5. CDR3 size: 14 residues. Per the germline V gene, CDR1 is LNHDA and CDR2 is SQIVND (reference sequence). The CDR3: CASSSRDRGYGYTF. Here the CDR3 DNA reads TGTGCCAGTAGTTCCCGGGACAGGGGTTATGGCTACACCTTC.

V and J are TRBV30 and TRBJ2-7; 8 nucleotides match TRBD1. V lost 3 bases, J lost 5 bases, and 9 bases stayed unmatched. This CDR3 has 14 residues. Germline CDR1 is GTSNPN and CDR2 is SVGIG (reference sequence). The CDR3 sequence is CAWSRDRGHHEQYF. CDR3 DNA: TGTGCCTGGAGCCGCGACAGGGGACACCACGAGCAGTACTTC. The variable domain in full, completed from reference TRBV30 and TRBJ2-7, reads SQTIHQWPATLVQPVGSPLSLECTVEGTSNPNLYWYRQAAGRGLQLLFYSVGIGQISSEVPQNLSASRPQDRQFILSSKKLLLSDSGFYLCAWSRDRGHHEQYFGPGTRLTVT.

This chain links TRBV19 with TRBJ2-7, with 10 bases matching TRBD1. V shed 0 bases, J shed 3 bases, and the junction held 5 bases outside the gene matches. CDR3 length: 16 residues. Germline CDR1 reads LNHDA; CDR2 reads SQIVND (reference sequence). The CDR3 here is CASSIDLDRGLYEQYF. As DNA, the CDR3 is TGTGCCAGTAGTATAGATCTCGACAGGGGGCTCTACGAGCAGTACTTC.

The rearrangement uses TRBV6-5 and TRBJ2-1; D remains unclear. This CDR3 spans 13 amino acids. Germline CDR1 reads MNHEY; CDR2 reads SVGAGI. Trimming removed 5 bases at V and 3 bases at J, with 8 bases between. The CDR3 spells CASSADNYNEQFF. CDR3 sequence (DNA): TGTGCCAGCAGTGCCGACAACTACAATGAGCAGTTCTTC.

In nucleotides, the CDR3 is TGTGCCAGCAGTCCGAGGAGGGACAGGGGAAGGCTCTATGGCTACACCTTC. It yields the protein CASSPRRDRGRLYGYTF. The chain is built from TRBV27 and TRBJ1-2; TRBD1 matches at 10 bases. V gave up 5 bases and J gave up 4 bases; unmatched junction bases: 13. The CDR3 loop spans 17 amino acids. Germline V lookup: CDR1 MNHEY, CDR2 SMNVEV (reference sequence).